This TCR beta chain was sequenced during a study of T cells in Graves' hyperthyroidism and ophthalmopathy. This clonotype showed up many times. Its antigen is as yet unknown. Amplification of TCR beta CDR3 regions used RNA as the template. Initially, a first-round RT-PCR of the TCR CDR3 employed the HTBI primer set. TCRdb re-called the multiplex PCR reads through MiXCR, storing one row per CDR3 protein. The sample lists approximately 360,000 distinct CDR3 sequences, approximately 25% occurring once. The CDR3 contains 15 residues. The V segment lost 3 bases and the J segment 2 bases; nucleotides outside the gene matches: 5. Stability of Graves' hyperthyroidism was defined as absent ophthalmopathy progression within 18 months. The study enrolled patients aged 18 to 65 with newly diagnosed hyperthyroidism of under 2 months' duration. This sample holds PBMCs from about 9.3 ml fresh peripheral blood. General study points: Peripheral blood also featured most of the thyroid clonotypes expanded above 0.001.

Sequencing was done on a sample of blood. The clonotype originates from a man aged 45-65 years with Graves' hyperthyroidism. This chain links TRBV12-3 or TRBV12-4 with TRBJ2-7, with TRBD2 identical over 9 bases. For the CDR3, the DNA is TGTGCCAGCAGTTTCGGCGGGAGGGGGCCCTACGAGCAGTACTTC. This encodes CASSFGGRGPYEQYF.